This passage covers 32 T cell receptor beta chains from one sample sequenced in a study of CD8+ T cells in alopecia areata. TCR sequencing used cDNA made by reverse transcription of extracted RNA. TCRdb's copy holds only in-frame clones and misses some; the assay was immunoSEQ multiplex PCR. Counted here are tens of thousands of clones, approximately 29% occurring once; the ten biggest clones make up about 15%. Treatment indicated: oral pan-JAK inhibitor, 5-10 mg twice daily. Here the sequenced sample was CD8+ T cells sorted from blood, taken at week 4, from a patient treated with tofacitinib. The receptors stem from a human donor with alopecia areata.

V gene TRBV18 combines with J gene TRBJ2-7; 7 bases line up with TRBD2. Germline V gene sequence: CDR1 KGHSH, CDR2 LQKENI. V shed 3 bases, J shed 5 bases, and the junction held 22 bases outside the gene matches. The CDR3 is 19 residues long. CDR3 in DNA: TGTGCCAGCTCACCCGCTAGCGGTCTGGACCCTCCCGGCGTCCACGAGCAGTACTTC. Amino acids: CASSPASGLDPPGVHEQYF. The full variable domain, rest sourced from reference TRBV18 and TRBJ2-7, is NAGVMQNPRHLVRRRGQEARLRCSPMKGHSHVYWYRQLPEEGLKFMVYLQKENIIDESGMPKERFSAEFPKEGPSILRIQQVVRGDSAAYFCASSPASGLDPPGVHEQYFGPGTRLTVT.

The chain recombines TRBV2 with TRBJ2-2, with a possible D match to TRBD1 (5 bases). Germline V gene sequence: CDR1 SNHLY, CDR2 FYNNEI. This CDR3 is built from 13 residues. V was pared by 7 bases and J by 5 bases, with 11 bases between. The CDR3 reads CASTYPGTGELFF. The CDR3, as DNA: TGTGCCAGCACCTACCCAGGGACCGGGGAGCTGTTTTTT.

Only a few counts were recorded for this clone. The rearrangement joins TRBV7-2 to TRBJ1-2; D gene uncertain. The CDR3 contains 13 residues. V gave up 5 bases and J gave up 3 bases, with 10 bases separating them. The germline CDR1 and CDR2 sequences are SGHTA and FQGNSA. The CDR3 DNA is TGTGCCAGCAGCGTATTGAGGGACTATGGCTACACCTTC. This codes for CASSVLRDYGYTF.

The chain links TRBV9 to TRBJ2-7, with a tentative D call TRBD2 (5 bases). Trimming cost V 3 bases and J 3 bases, with 16 bases left between them. This CDR3 has 15 residues. Germline CDR1 is SGDLS and CDR2 is YYNGEE. The CDR3 DNA sequence: TGTGCCAGCAGCGCTTCCCCGGGAAACCACTACGAGCAGTACTTC. Protein product: CASSASPGNHYEQYF. Supplemented by reference TRBV9 and TRBJ2-7, the full variable domain reads DSGVTQTPKHLITATGQRVTLRCSPRSGDLSVYWYQQSLDQGLQFLIQYYNGEERAKGNILERFSAQQFPDLHSELNLSSLELGDSALYFCASSASPGNHYEQYFGPGTRLTVT.

This chain joins TRBV30 and TRBJ2-3; 9 nucleotides align to TRBD2. CDR3 size: 14 residues. Germline V gene sequence: CDR1 GTSNPN, CDR2 SVGIG (reference sequence). Trimming removed 4 bases from V and 6 bases from J; junction bases left unmatched: 8. The CDR3, as DNA: TGTGCCTGGACAGGTGCGGGAGGGCCGGATACGCAGTATTTT. It translates to CAWTGAGGPDTQYF.

The chain recombines TRBV29-1 with TRBJ2-7; D gene ambiguous. The CDR3 totals 11 residues. The V gene's germline CDR1 is SQVTM and CDR2 ANQGSEA. V lost 6 bases and J 1 base, leaving 7 bases between the germline ends. The CDR3 DNA is TGCAGCGTAACGGAATCCTACGAGCAGTACTTC. Protein sequence: CSVTESYEQYF.

This chain links TRBV27 with TRBJ2-3; tentative D call: TRBD2 (6 bases). CDR1 and CDR2 (germline): MNHEY, SMNVEV (reference sequence). The CDR3 extends over 15 amino acids. The ends were cut back, 3 bases at V and 3 bases at J, with 13 bases in the middle. DNA of the CDR3: TGTGCCAGCAGTTTTGCCGGGAGAGGTACAGATACGCAGTATTTT. Encoded protein: CASSFAGRGTDTQYF.

The V call is TRBV30, the J call TRBJ2-2, with 7 bases fitting TRBD1. The J segment lost 5 bases and the V segment lost 3 bases, leaving 3 bases of the junction unmatched. The CDR3 has 13 amino acids. Germline V CDR1 and CDR2: GTSNPN, SVGIG (reference sequence). The chain's CDR3 is CAWSFRGTGELFF. CDR3 nucleotide sequence: TGTGCCTGGAGCTTCAGGGGGACCGGGGAGCTGTTTTTT. The full variable domain, its missing parts supplied by reference TRBV30 and TRBJ2-2, is SQTIHQWPATLVQPVGSPLSLECTVEGTSNPNLYWYRQAAGRGLQLLFYSVGIGQISSEVPQNLSASRPQDRQFILSSKKLLLSDSGFYLCAWSFRGTGELFFGEGSRLTVL.

The rearrangement links TRBV29-1 to TRBJ2-2; 7 bases align to TRBD1. This CDR3 contains 13 residues. With 2 bases clipped from V and 5 bases from J, the junction kept 2 bases outside the gene matches. CDR1 SQVTM and CDR2 ANQGSEA come from the germline V gene. The CDR3, as DNA: TGCAGCGTTGAACAGGGGGTGACCGGGGAGCTGTTTTTT. Its protein product is CSVEQGVTGELFF.

The rearrangement links TRBV29-1 to TRBJ2-7, with a possible D match to TRBD2 (6 bases). V was cut by 4 bases and J by 10 bases, with 23 bases left in between. CDR3 length: 14 residues. Germline V gene sequence: CDR1 SQVTM, CDR2 ANQGSEA. This CDR3 is CSVVRSSRWDSQYF. For the CDR3, the DNA is TGCAGCGTTGTTCGTTCGTCGCGGTGGGACTCCCAGTACTTC.

The rearrangement joins TRBV4-1 to TRBJ2-7; 7 bases are shared with TRBD1. Germline V lookup: CDR1 MGHRA, CDR2 YSYEKL. V shed 5 bases and J 3 bases; nucleotides not matched to a gene: 13. This CDR3 is 16 amino acids long. CDR3 sequence: CASSNLHGDRDYEQYF. As DNA, the CDR3 is TGCGCCAGCAGCAATCTTCACGGGGACAGAGACTACGAGCAGTACTTC.

The genes are TRBV9 and TRBJ1-1, with 8 bases matching TRBD1. J gave up 7 bases and V 1 base, and 6 bases lay outside the gene matches. CDR3 length: 14 residues. Germline V lookup: CDR1 SGDLS, CDR2 YYNGEE. CDR3 in DNA: TGTGCCAGCAGCGTAAGCAGGGGGCTAGGTGAAGCTTTCTTT. Translated, it gives CASSVSRGLGEAFF.

The rearrangement joins TRBV7-9 to TRBJ1-5, with D tentatively TRBD1 (5 bases). Trimming took 5 bases from V and 4 from J, leaving 9 bases between them. Germline CDR1 is SEHNR and CDR2 is FQNEAQ (reference sequence). The CDR3 runs 13 residues. CDR3 nucleotides: TGTGCCAGCAGCCTCAGGGATAATCAGCCCCAGCATTTT. As protein: CASSLRDNQPQHF.

The gene calls are TRBV29-1 and TRBJ2-1; TRBD2 matches at 9 bases. The length of the CDR3 is 14 residues. Per the germline V gene, CDR1 is SQVTM and CDR2 is ANQGSEA. J gave up 4 bases and V 6 bases, and 7 bases lay outside the gene matches. This CDR3 reads CSVLAGVGYNEQFF. Here the CDR3 DNA reads TGCAGCGTATTAGCGGGAGTAGGTTACAATGAGCAGTTCTTC.

The CDR3 region is CSARTAYEQYF. CDR3 bases: TGCAGTGCTAGAACCGCTTACGAGCAGTACTTC. The chain couples TRBV20-1 to TRBJ2-7; D is unclear. The CDR3 is made up of 11 amino acids. Germline lookup yields CDR1 DFQATT and CDR2 SNEGSKA (reference sequence). Trimming stripped 2 bases from V and 4 bases from J, with 6 bases between.

The table lists this clone with a count of one. The chain employs TRBV7-9 and TRBJ2-1; D may be TRBD1 (7 bases). The V end lost 7 bases, the J end lost 9 bases, and 13 bases lay between the germline ends. Germline values: CDR1 SEHNR, CDR2 FQNEAQ (reference sequence). This CDR3 is 12 amino acids long. The DNA of the CDR3 is TGTGCCAGCATCTCTCAGGGGGGTGAGCAGTTCTTC. It is translated as CASISQGGEQFF.

The chain is built from TRBV9 and TRBJ2-1; the match to TRBD2 covers 13 bases. The CDR3 covers 13 residues. CDR1 and CDR2 from the germline V gene are SGDLS and YYNGEE. J lost 5 bases, V lost 9 bases, and 2 bases had no gene match. CDR3: CATTSGRDNEQFF. CDR3 nucleotides: TGTGCCACTACTAGCGGGAGGGACAATGAGCAGTTCTTC.

This clone was recorded a few times. This chain connects TRBV29-1 to TRBJ2-7, with TRBD2 as a possible D gene (5 bases). CDR1 and CDR2 from the germline V gene are SQVTM and ANQGSEA. This CDR3 contains 13 residues. The V end lost 7 bases, the J end lost 4 bases, and 17 bases lay between the germline ends. The CDR3 DNA follows: TGCAGCGCCACCGTCGGACTCAAGTACGAGCAGTACTTC. It translates to CSATVGLKYEQYF.

This clone was observed a few times. The V call is TRBV29-1, the J call TRBJ2-1; D unclear. Germline V CDR1 and CDR2: SQVTM, ANQGSEA. The CDR3 is made up of 11 amino acids. Trimming stripped 4 bases from V and 9 bases from J, with 10 bases between. The CDR3 bases are TGCAGCGTTGTATTACAGCCTGAGCAGTTCTTC. It yields the protein CSVVLQPEQFF.

The rearrangement joins TRBV30 to TRBJ2-7; D possibly uses TRBD1 or TRBD2 (5 bases each). V was shortened by 0 bases and J by 7 bases, with 13 bases between the two germline ends. Germline V lookup: CDR1 GTSNPN, CDR2 SVGIG (reference sequence). CDR3 length: 13 residues. The DNA for the CDR3 is TGTGCCTGGAGTGTACTAGGGGCGCAGGAGCAGTACTTC. Protein: CAWSVLGAQEQYF.

This clone was counted only a few times. The chain employs TRBV30 and TRBJ2-1; D might be TRBD2 (5 bases). This CDR3 is 13 amino acids long. The germline V gene encodes CDR1 GTSNPN and CDR2 SVGIG (reference sequence). V lost 0 bases and J lost 9, with 12 bases in between. The CDR3 here is CAWSVLGTGEQFF. In DNA form, the CDR3 reads TGTGCCTGGAGTGTACTAGGTACGGGTGAGCAGTTCTTC.

This clone was found a few times. This rearrangement joins TRBV25-1 to TRBJ2-7; tentatively, D is TRBD2 (5 bases). From germline, CDR1 is MGHDK and CDR2 SYGVNS. V lost 1 base to trimming and J lost 6 bases, with 19 bases between them. CDR3 size: 16 residues. This CDR3 reads CASSEFGSVYSAEQYF. The CDR3 nucleotides read TGTGCCAGCAGTGAATTCGGTAGCGTTTACTCGGCCGAGCAGTACTTC.

This clone was picked up a small number of times. CDR3 DNA: TGTGCCAGCAGCCTTAGCGGAGCGGGGCATGAGCAGTTCTTC. This gives the protein CASSLSGAGHEQFF. This chain uses TRBV13 with TRBJ2-1; 7 positions agree with TRBD2. CDR1 and CDR2 (germline): PRHDT, FYEKMQ (reference sequence). V lost 5 bases to trimming and J lost 8 bases; unmatched junction nucleotides: 9. The CDR3 covers 14 residues. Combining the CDR3 with reference TRBV13 and TRBJ2-1 gives the whole variable domain AAGVIQSPRHLIKEKRETATLKCYPIPRHDTVYWYQQGPGQDPQFLISFYEKMQSDKGSIPDRFSAQQFSDYHSELNMSSLELGDSALYFCASSLSGAGHEQFFGPGTRLTVL.

The chain employs TRBV28 and TRBJ2-3, with TRBD1 as a possible D gene (7 bases). The V end was cut by 6 bases, the J end by 14 bases, with 27 bases between. The CDR3 loop spans 15 amino acids. Germline-derived CDR1 and CDR2 are MDHEN and SYDVKM. CDR3 nucleotides: TGTGCCAGCAGCCCCGCGGAGGGGCAGGGGGACCCGACGTATTTT. As protein: CASSPAEGQGDPTYF. Filled out from reference TRBV28 and TRBJ2-3, the complete variable domain reads DVKVTQSSRYLVKRTGEKVFLECVQDMDHENMFWYRQDPGLGLRLIYFSYDVKMKEKGDIPEGYSVSREKKERFSLILESASTNQTSMYLCASSPAEGQGDPTYFGPGTRLTVL.

The chain is built from TRBV29-1 and TRBJ2-5; the D is unclear. The DNA end favors TRBJ2-7, so the J call may be wrong. The CDR3 sequence is 13 residues long. Germline CDR1 and CDR2: SQVTM and ANQGSEA. This CDR3 reads CSARFEWSYEQYF. The CDR3 DNA follows: TGCAGCGCCCGGTTTGAGTGGTCCTACGAGCAGTACTTC.

The chain recombines TRBV9 with TRBJ2-7; weak D call: TRBD2 (5 bases). The CDR3 has 14 amino acids. Trimming took off 3 bases at V and 0 bases at J, with 10 bases between the two ends. CDR1 SGDLS and CDR2 YYNGEE come from the germline V gene. CDR3 nucleotide sequence: TGTGCCAGCAGCGGTACGGGGTCCTCCTACGAGCAGTACTTC. This codes for CASSGTGSSYEQYF.

CDR3 loop: CASTEGSSGRVKFF. The CDR3 DNA sequence: TGCGCCAGCACCGAAGGGTCTAGCGGGAGAGTAAAATTCTTC. V usage is TRBV4-1 and J usage is TRBJ2-1, with 10 bases lining up with TRBD2. This CDR3 region has 14 residues. V was clipped by 7 bases and J by 16 bases; unmatched bases: 16. CDR1 MGHRA and CDR2 YSYEKL come from the germline V gene.

This clone appeared a few times. J is TRBJ2-7 and V is TRBV5-1; perhaps TRBD1 as D (5 bases). V shed 4 bases and J shed 1 base, with 12 bases lying between them. CDR1 is SGHRS, CDR2 YFSETQ, per germline. The CDR3 is made up of 14 amino acids. The CDR3 bases are TGCGCCAGCAGCCCTGGAGACAGTTCCTACGAGCAGTACTTC. Amino acids: CASSPGDSSYEQYF. The variable domain in full, with the rest retrieved from reference TRBV5-1 and TRBJ2-7, is KAGVTQTPRYLIKTRGQQVTLSCSPISGHRSVSWYQQTPGQGLQFLFEYFSETQRNKGNFPGRFSGRQFSNSRSEMNVSTLELGDSALYLCASSPGDSSYEQYFGPGTRLTVT.

In its sample, this clone was seen a few times. The CDR3 region is CASSPLAAYYEQYF. CDR3 sequence (DNA): TGTGCCAGCAGTCCACTAGCGGCTTACTACGAGCAGTACTTC. The genes are TRBV6-5 and TRBJ2-7, with 8 bases matching TRBD2. Per germline, CDR1 MNHEY and CDR2 SVGAGI. The CDR3 is 14 amino acids. Trimming cost V 5 bases and J 3 bases; bases outside gene matches: 6.

This clone was counted between two and nine times. The chain is built from TRBV29-1 and TRBJ2-7, with a tentative D call TRBD1 (6 bases). The V end was cut by 5 bases, the J end by 3 bases, with 14 bases between. CDR3 length: 13 amino acids. CDR1 is SQVTM and CDR2 is ANQGSEA in the germline V gene. CDR3 amino acids: CSVKGGGNYEQYF. The CDR3 nucleotides are TGCAGCGTTAAAGGGGGTGGTAACTACGAGCAGTACTTC.

The chain couples TRBV30 to TRBJ2-1; weak D call: TRBD2 (5 bases). Trimming took off 0 bases at V and 0 bases at J, with 15 bases between the two ends. Germline-derived CDR1 and CDR2 are GTSNPN and SVGIG (reference sequence). This CDR3 spans 17 amino acids. As DNA, the CDR3 is TGTGCCTGGAGTGTAAATTCTCAGCGGAGCTCCTACAATGAGCAGTTCTTC. It codes for CAWSVNSQRSSYNEQFF.

This chain uses TRBV7-9 with TRBJ2-1; D is unresolved. V lost 5 bases and J lost 2, with 4 bases in between. This CDR3 spans 12 amino acids. Germline CDR1 SEHNR, CDR2 FQNEAQ (reference sequence). CDR3: CASSPTYNEQFF. Written as DNA, the CDR3 is TGTGCCAGCAGCCCTACCTACAATGAGCAGTTCTTC.